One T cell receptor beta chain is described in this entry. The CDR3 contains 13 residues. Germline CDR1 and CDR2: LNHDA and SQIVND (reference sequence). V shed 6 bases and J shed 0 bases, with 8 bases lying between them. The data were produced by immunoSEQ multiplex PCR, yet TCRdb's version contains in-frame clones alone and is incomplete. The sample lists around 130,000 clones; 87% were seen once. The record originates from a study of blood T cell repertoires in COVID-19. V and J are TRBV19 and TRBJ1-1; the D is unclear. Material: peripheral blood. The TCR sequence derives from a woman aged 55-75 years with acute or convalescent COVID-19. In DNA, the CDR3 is TGTGCCAGTAGCACGGCGGTGAACACTGAAGCTTTCTTT. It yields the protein CASSTAVNTEAFF.